This is a list of T cell receptor beta chains from one sample in a study of T cell repertoires in cytomegalovirus infection. No antigen has been assigned to these receptors. TCRdb reprocessed the reads via MiXCR and lists one record per CDR3 protein. The repertoire consists of 600,000 to 700,000 distinct CDR3 sequences, with about 33% occurring once and the leading ten covering 15% to 20%. Source: cultured PBMCs, taken from culture after CMV antigen stimulation. These receptors originate from a human donor in good health (CMV status not recorded). Some clones in this sample may be carry-over from other donors' samples. Both conserved end residues are trimmed from each CDR3. Fields, in order: D gene, J gene, V gene, CDR3 protein. A D gene is named only where the DNA matches it firmly.

>.|TRBJ1-1|TRBV6-1
ASIPLGGVTEAF
>.|TRBJ1-5|TRBV30
AWKGRGTGNQPQH
>.|TRBJ1-2|TRBV12-3/TRBV12-4
ASSTGRGYGYT
>.|TRBJ1-4|TRBV27
ASSSDSPGEKLF
>.|TRBJ2-5|TRBV7-6
ANKAGFTAQETQY
>TRBD1|TRBJ2-7|TRBV20-1
SARGQGGEQY
>.|TRBJ2-1|TRBV6-2/TRBV6-3
ASSRDFIPANEQF
>.|TRBJ2-1|TRBV9
ASSSRLYEQF
>.|TRBJ2-1|TRBV7-9
ASSSETFKLPYNEQF
>.|TRBJ2-3|TRBV7-2
ASSPDRRTDTQY
>TRBD1|TRBJ2-1|TRBV7-6
ASSPEGGTGYNEQF
>TRBD2|TRBJ2-5|TRBV5-1
ASSVTSGAQETQY
>.|TRBJ1-4|TRBV7-2
ASSLGPVSTNEKLF
>.|TRBJ2-2|TRBV20-1
SVKRLRAGELF
>TRBD1|TRBJ1-3|TRBV4-1
ASSHLGQGGFSGNTIY
>TRBD2|TRBJ2-5|TRBV5-1
ASSLGNPTGGPRETQY
>.|TRBJ1-5|TRBV12-3/TRBV12-4
ASSFGQPQH
>TRBD1|TRBJ1-2|TRBV20-1
SARDTQGTDGYT
>TRBD1|TRBJ1-6|TRBV6-1
ASSKPGQGTKRNHPLH
>TRBD1|TRBJ2-1|TRBV4-1
ASSQAPGTGYNEQF
>.|TRBJ2-7|TRBV6-1
ASRNPGRISSQY
>.|TRBJ1-5|TRBV2
ASSDGTLGGQPQH
>.|TRBJ2-5|TRBV12-3/TRBV12-4
ASSQDRVQY
>.|TRBJ2-3|TRBV20-1
SASPEGGTDTQY
>.|TRBJ2-1|TRBV5-4
ASSLATVNEQF
>.|TRBJ2-5|TRBV5-4
ASKVKGRYQETQY
>.|TRBJ1-6|TRBV6-2/TRBV6-3
ASNNNWGADSPLH
>TRBD2|TRBJ2-7|TRBV7-2
ASSSRVGRDAYEQY
>.|TRBJ2-1|TRBV7-4
ASSFSSPGEQF
>.|TRBJ2-1|TRBV7-8
ASSLVLRAASSYNEQF
>.|TRBJ1-4|TRBV12-3/TRBV12-4
ASSSPVREANEKLF
>.|TRBJ2-5|TRBV19
ASSKRHGSKETQY
>.|TRBJ2-3|TRBV4-2
ASSQDWDKGPITADTQY
>TRBD2|TRBJ2-3|TRBV7-2
ASRWTSGSWADTQY
>.|TRBJ2-7|TRBV12-3/TRBV12-4
ASSLGFTYEQY
>TRBD1|TRBJ2-2|TRBV6-5
ASSYSGSPGGANTGELF
>TRBD2|TRBJ2-3|TRBV10-3
AISTQTSGTHTQY
>.|TRBJ2-1|TRBV7-8
ASSSVPRYNEQF